The 6 T cell receptor beta chains given below trace back to one sample, sequenced in a study of CD8 T cells in ankylosing spondylitis. Using its own MiXCR run on the 5' RACE reads, TCRdb lists one record per CDR3 protein. The data contain over 150,000 distinct CDR3 sequences, 13% of them seen just once; the ten biggest clones take up approximately 16%. Sequencing was carried out using blood, either unsorted or a sorted T cell fraction (not recorded which). These receptors came from a male donor with ankylosing spondylitis or in good health (not recorded which).

This clonotype has more than one count but fewer than ten. The CDR3, as DNA: TGCGCCAGCAGCCCCCGCGGTAGTGAGGCGGAGACCCAGTACTTC. It encodes CASSPRGSEAETQYF. The chain has TRBV4-1 and TRBJ2-5; D is ambiguous. The CDR3 spans 15 residues. The germline V gene has CDR1 MGHRA and CDR2 YSYEKL. Trimming pared 4 bases from V and 5 bases from J, leaving 17 bases between.

The rearrangement links TRBV6-1 to TRBJ1-3; tentatively, D is TRBD1 (6 bases). Between the trimmed V and J ends, which lost 3 bases and 8 bases, there was a span of 14 bases. Germline V gene lookup returns CDR1 MNHNS and CDR2 SASEGT. The CDR3 runs 14 residues. The chain's CDR3 is CASSDRGRIDTIYF. In DNA, the CDR3 is TGTGCCAGCAGTGACAGGGGAAGGATTGACACCATATATTTT.

This clonotype was detected only a few times. This chain links TRBV5-1 with TRBJ2-7, with D uncertain. The CDR3 has 15 amino acids. Germline-derived CDR1 and CDR2 are SGHRS and YFSETQ. Trimming cost V 1 base and J 5 bases, with 16 bases left between them. The CDR3 DNA reads TGCGCCAGCAGCTTGTTCGGGCCAGAAGGTGACGAGCAGTACTTC. Translating it yields CASSLFGPEGDEQYF.

The V gene is TRBV19, the J gene TRBJ2-1; 8 positions agree with TRBD2. The germline gives CDR1 LNHDA, CDR2 SQIVND (reference sequence). The junction had 7 bases not matched to a gene; V was cut back by 0 bases and J by 9 bases. The CDR3 is 15 amino acids. CDR3 amino acids: CASSIDLMGLGEQFF. CDR3 DNA sequence: TGTGCCAGTAGTATAGACCTTATGGGACTAGGTGAGCAGTTCTTC.

Ten or more counts support this clonotype. The V and J genes are TRBV12-3 or TRBV12-4 and TRBJ1-5; 8 bases match TRBD1. V shed 6 bases, J shed 0 bases, and the junction held 7 bases outside the gene matches. The CDR3 covers 16 residues. The CDR3 loop reads CASSPGQVFSNQPQHF. As DNA, the CDR3 is TGTGCCAGCAGCCCGGGACAGGTCTTTAGCAATCAGCCCCAGCATTTT.

The V gene is TRBV7-9, the J gene TRBJ2-1, with 11 bases identical to TRBD2. Trimming removed 5 bases from V and 8 bases from J; junction bases left unmatched: 8. Germline V gives CDR1 SEHNR, CDR2 FQNEAQ (reference sequence). The CDR3 sequence is 15 residues long. CDR3 in amino acids: CASSASSGRVDEQFF. The CDR3 nucleotides read TGTGCCAGCAGCGCTAGTAGCGGGAGGGTCGATGAGCAGTTCTTC.